This is a list of T cell receptor beta chains from one sample in a study of CD8 T cells in Susac syndrome. One entry per CDR3 protein, called by TCRdb with MiXCR from the immunoSEQ multiplex PCR reads. The sample has more than 200,000 distinct CDR3 sequences; 93% are singletons. The sample comprised CD4+ T cells from PBMCs. All receptors derive from a human donor with multiple sclerosis. Both conserved end residues are part of each CDR3. The order of the fields is clone size, D gene, J gene, V gene, CDR3 protein, CDR3 DNA. The D gene is left open where the match is weak. Size tells how often a clone was seen (once, few, many) or the class of an expanded clone, and some rows leave it out.

size: .; D: TRBD1; J: TRBJ1-1; V: TRBV2; CDR3: CASRSQGGSAEAFF; DNA: TGTGCCAGCAGATCCCAGGGGGGCAGCGCTGAAGCTTTCTTT
size: .; D: .; J: TRBJ2-7; V: TRBV5-4; CDR3: CASSLGRTSYEQYF; DNA: TGTGCCAGCAGCTTGGGGCGGACTTCCTACGAGCAGTACTTC
size: .; D: .; J: TRBJ1-4; V: TRBV12-3/TRBV12-4; CDR3: CASSSTRATNEKLFF; DNA: TGTGCCAGCAGTTCGACAAGAGCTACTAATGAAAAACTGTTTTTT
size: .; D: .; J: TRBJ1-1; V: TRBV20-1; CDR3: CSAREGATEAFF; DNA: TGCAGTGCTAGAGAGGGGGCCACTGAAGCTTTCTTT
size: once; D: .; J: TRBJ2-3; V: TRBV12-3/TRBV12-4; CDR3: CASSFRSTDTQYF; DNA: TGTGCCAGCAGTTTCAGGAGCACAGATACGCAGTATTTT
size: .; D: .; J: TRBJ2-5; V: TRBV7-2; CDR3: CASSLDGMGSVETQYF; DNA: TGTGCCAGCAGCTTGGACGGGATGGGGTCTGTGGAGACCCAGTACTTC
size: .; D: .; J: TRBJ1-5; V: TRBV20-1; CDR3: CSASRTASNQPQHF; DNA: TGCAGTGCTAGTCGGACGGCTAGCAATCAGCCCCAGCATTTT
size: .; D: TRBD1; J: TRBJ2-2; V: TRBV6-5; CDR3: CASSSDRGNTGELFF; DNA: TGTGCCAGCAGTTCCGACAGGGGCAACACCGGGGAGCTGTTTTTT
size: .; D: TRBD2; J: TRBJ2-3; V: TRBV20-1; CDR3: CSASRPSGRPDTQYF; DNA: TGCAGTGCTAGCCGGCCTAGCGGGAGGCCAGATACGCAGTATTTT
size: .; D: TRBD1; J: TRBJ2-3; V: TRBV27; CDR3: CASSSDRPTDTQYF; DNA: TGTGCCAGCAGTTCGGACAGGCCCACAGATACGCAGTATTTT
size: once; D: TRBD1; J: TRBJ2-4; V: TRBV6-1; CDR3: CASSDYPGQGPQLIAKNIQYF; DNA: TGTGCCAGCAGTGATTATCCGGGACAGGGCCCCCAATTAATAGCCAAAAACATTCAGTACTTC
size: .; D: .; J: TRBJ1-1; V: TRBV7-3; CDR3: CASSLEGYNTEAFF; DNA: TGTGCCAGCAGCTTAGAGGGGTATAACACTGAAGCTTTCTTT
size: .; D: .; J: TRBJ1-1; V: TRBV18; CDR3: CASSPDGLNTEAFF; DNA: TGTGCCAGCTCACCGGACGGGTTGAACACTGAAGCTTTCTTT
size: .; D: TRBD2; J: TRBJ2-1; V: TRBV2; CDR3: CASSELAGFYNEQFF; DNA: TGTGCCAGCAGTGAACTAGCGGGATTCTACAATGAGCAGTTCTTC
size: .; D: TRBD2; J: TRBJ2-1; V: TRBV25-1; CDR3: CASSELAGDGYEQFF; DNA: TGTGCCAGCAGTGAACTAGCGGGAGATGGATATGAGCAGTTCTTC
size: .; D: TRBD1; J: TRBJ2-5; V: TRBV7-2; CDR3: CASSARTGGETQYF; DNA: TGTGCCAGCAGCGCCCGGACAGGCGGAGAGACCCAGTACTTC
size: .; D: .; J: TRBJ1-1; V: TRBV5-1; CDR3: CASSNDRVTEAFF; DNA: TGCGCCAGCAGCAACGACAGAGTCACTGAAGCTTTCTTT
size: .; D: .; J: TRBJ2-1; V: TRBV14; CDR3: CASSQEVVTGDEQFF; DNA: TGTGCCAGCAGCCAAGAGGTGGTGACGGGGGATGAGCAGTTCTTC
size: .; D: .; J: TRBJ2-3; V: TRBV2; CDR3: CASSGVTYTDTQYF; DNA: TGTGCCAGCAGTGGCGTGACCTACACAGATACGCAGTATTTT
size: .; D: .; J: TRBJ1-1; V: TRBV30; CDR3: CAWSDPPTVEAFF; DNA: TGTGCCTGGAGTGACCCCCCGACAGTTGAAGCTTTCTTT
size: .; D: TRBD1; J: TRBJ1-2; V: TRBV3-1; CDR3: CASSPSGGRVNGYTF; DNA: TGTGCCAGCAGCCCCTCAGGGGGCCGCGTCAATGGCTACACCTTC
size: .; D: .; J: TRBJ2-1; V: TRBV10-3; CDR3: CAISGGAAGLNEQFF; DNA: TGTGCCATCAGTGGGGGGGCGGCGGGACTCAATGAGCAGTTCTTC
size: .; D: TRBD1; J: TRBJ1-5; V: TRBV3-1; CDR3: CASSQAGGGNQPQHF; DNA: TGTGCCAGCAGCCAGGCAGGGGGGGGAAATCAGCCCCAGCATTTT
size: .; D: TRBD1; J: TRBJ1-6; V: TRBV27; CDR3: CASRHKGQGMNSPLHF; DNA: TGTGCCAGCAGGCATAAGGGACAGGGCATGAATTCACCCCTCCACTTT
size: .; D: .; J: TRBJ1-1; V: TRBV19; CDR3: CASMSSINTEAFF; DNA: TGTGCCAGTATGAGCAGTATCAACACTGAAGCTTTCTTT
size: .; D: .; J: TRBJ1-1; V: TRBV18; CDR3: CASSPSGTQAFF; DNA: TGTGCCAGCTCACCATCAGGGACTCAAGCTTTCTTT
size: .; D: .; J: TRBJ2-1; V: TRBV12-3/TRBV12-4; CDR3: CASSLGRRSSYNEQFF; DNA: TGTGCCAGCAGTCTGGGAAGGCGAAGCTCCTACAATGAGCAGTTCTTC
size: few; D: TRBD1; J: TRBJ1-2; V: TRBV6-1; CDR3: CAILDRGVGYTF; DNA: TGTGCCATCCTGGACAGGGGGGTTGGCTACACCTTC
size: .; D: TRBD1; J: TRBJ1-5; V: TRBV18; CDR3: CASSLLQGPQPQHF; DNA: TGTGCCAGCTCGCTCTTACAGGGGCCCCAGCCCCAGCATTTT
size: once; D: .; J: TRBJ2-3; V: TRBV9; CDR3: CASSQYADTQYF; DNA: TGTGCCAGCAGTCAGTACGCAGATACGCAGTATTTT
size: once; D: TRBD1; J: TRBJ1-1; V: TRBV7-2; CDR3: CASSLMSQGAHVVEAFF; DNA: TGTGCCAGCAGCTTAATGTCGCAGGGGGCGCATGTGGTGGAGGCTTTCTTT
size: .; D: .; J: TRBJ2-7; V: TRBV20-1; CDR3: CSATAQGRDYEQYF; DNA: TGCAGTGCTACCGCGCAAGGACGAGACTACGAGCAGTACTTC
size: .; D: TRBD2; J: TRBJ2-5; V: TRBV20-1; CDR3: CSATGLAGWQTQYF; DNA: TGCAGTGCGACGGGACTAGCGGGATGGCAGACCCAGTACTTC
size: .; D: .; J: TRBJ1-2; V: TRBV28; CDR3: CASSAPSRADYGYTF; DNA: TGTGCCAGCAGCGCGCCCAGCAGGGCTGACTATGGCTACACCTTC
size: .; D: .; J: TRBJ2-2; V: TRBV3-1; CDR3: CASSQSWGLNTGELFF; DNA: TGTGCCAGCAGCCAAAGTTGGGGGCTGAACACCGGGGAGCTGTTTTTT
size: .; D: TRBD1; J: TRBJ2-3; V: TRBV5-1; CDR3: CASGPGQGIDTQYF; DNA: TGCGCCAGCGGACCGGGACAGGGGATCGATACGCAGTATTTT
size: .; D: .; J: TRBJ1-1; V: TRBV30; CDR3: CAWGDIPEAFF; DNA: TGTGCCTGGGGGGACATCCCTGAAGCTTTCTTT
size: .; D: .; J: TRBJ2-2; V: TRBV9; CDR3: CASSLGARPRRDTGELFF; DNA: TGTGCCAGCAGTCTAGGGGCCCGCCCCAGACGGGACACCGGGGAGCTGTTTTTT
size: .; D: TRBD1; J: TRBJ2-7; V: TRBV7-9; CDR3: CASSLQTGGYEQYF; DNA: TGTGCCAGCAGCTTACAGACAGGGGGCTACGAGCAGTACTTC
size: .; D: TRBD1; J: TRBJ2-7; V: TRBV15; CDR3: CATRRDRFYEQYF; DNA: TGTGCCACCAGAAGGGACAGATTCTACGAGCAGTACTTC
size: .; D: TRBD1; J: TRBJ2-3; V: TRBV19; CDR3: CASSSRTGPAEYF; DNA: TGTGCCAGTAGTAGCCGGACAGGCCCCGCGGAGTATTTT
size: .; D: .; J: TRBJ2-4; V: TRBV20-1; CDR3: CSATSGGSKNIQYF; DNA: TGCAGTGCTACTTCGGGGGGCTCGAAAAACATTCAGTACTTC
size: .; D: .; J: TRBJ2-2; V: TRBV9; CDR3: CASSVALGPPHGGELFF; DNA: TGTGCCAGCAGCGTAGCTTTAGGTCCCCCGCATGGCGGGGAGCTGTTTTTT
size: .; D: TRBD1; J: TRBJ2-1; V: TRBV18; CDR3: CASSPQQGPYNEQFF; DNA: TGTGCCAGCTCACCACAACAGGGGCCCTACAATGAGCAGTTCTTC
size: .; D: .; J: TRBJ2-1; V: TRBV2; CDR3: CASSEGSNSYNEQFF; DNA: TGTGCCAGCAGTGAAGGTAGTAACTCCTACAATGAGCAGTTCTTC
size: .; D: .; J: TRBJ2-5; V: TRBV28; CDR3: CASTPPTRRGETQYF; DNA: TGTGCCAGCACCCCTCCGACTAGGAGGGGAGAGACCCAGTACTTC
size: .; D: TRBD1; J: TRBJ1-5; V: TRBV2; CDR3: CASSEEWTGRQPQHF; DNA: TGTGCCAGCAGTGAAGAGTGGACAGGGCGGCAGCCCCAGCATTTT
size: .; D: TRBD1; J: TRBJ2-1; V: TRBV4-1; CDR3: CASSQGDRGRDEQFF; DNA: TGCGCCAGCAGCCAAGGGGACAGGGGGCGCGATGAGCAGTTCTTC
size: .; D: TRBD1; J: TRBJ2-7; V: TRBV2; CDR3: CASSEPTGGKYEQYF; DNA: TGTGCCAGCAGTGAACCCACAGGGGGTAAATACGAGCAGTACTTC
size: .; D: TRBD2; J: TRBJ2-5; V: TRBV24-1; CDR3: CATSDTGLAGAKETQYF; DNA: TGTGCCACCAGTGACACGGGACTAGCGGGAGCTAAAGAGACCCAGTACTTC
size: .; D: TRBD1; J: TRBJ1-3; V: TRBV6-1; CDR3: CASSQVGQGPSFSGNTIYF; DNA: TGTGCCAGCAGCCAGGTGGGACAGGGGCCATCGTTCTCTGGAAACACCATATATTTT
size: once; D: .; J: TRBJ1-3; V: TRBV4-1; CDR3: CASSQISSGNTIYF; DNA: TGCGCCAGCAGCCAAATAAGCTCTGGAAACACCATATATTTT
size: .; D: .; J: TRBJ1-1; V: TRBV7-2; CDR3: CASSLGSFTEAFF; DNA: TGTGCCAGCAGCTTAGGGTCTTTCACTGAAGCTTTCTTT
size: few; D: .; J: TRBJ2-7; V: TRBV5-1; CDR3: CASSLSGSSYEQYF; DNA: TGCGCCAGCAGCTTGAGTGGCTCTTCCTACGAGCAGTACTTC
size: .; D: .; J: TRBJ2-1; V: TRBV19; CDR3: CATRDGRRGQFF; DNA: TGTGCCACCCGGGACGGGCGGCGTGGGCAGTTCTTC
size: .; D: .; J: TRBJ1-6; V: TRBV30; CDR3: CAWSVKGQYRNSPLHF; DNA: TGTGCCTGGAGTGTAAAAGGACAGTACCGTAATTCACCCCTCCACTTT
size: .; D: .; J: TRBJ1-5; V: TRBV2; CDR3: CASSAQGLGNQPQHF; DNA: TGTGCCAGCAGTGCACAGGGTTTAGGGAATCAGCCCCAGCATTTT
size: .; D: .; J: TRBJ1-1; V: TRBV24-1; CDR3: CATSGPRASEPEAFF; DNA: TGTGCCACCAGTGGGCCGAGGGCGTCTGAACCTGAAGCTTTCTTT
size: .; D: .; J: TRBJ2-1; V: TRBV4-1; CDR3: CASSQSEGGQGTYNEQFF; DNA: TGCGCCAGCAGCCAATCAGAAGGCGGGCAGGGGACCTACAATGAGCAGTTCTTC
size: .; D: .; J: TRBJ2-3; V: TRBV9; CDR3: CASSVVGTDTQYF; DNA: TGTGCCAGCAGCGTAGTGGGTACAGATACGCAGTATTTT